This TCR beta chain was identified in a study of response to subunit inactivated influenza vaccine (dated by TCRdb to 2016 to 2018). Study-level background: Deep quantitative T cell receptor repertoire profiling was used in the study to track responses to a trivalent subunit inactivated influenza vaccine.

General study outcomes and caveats: The authors proposed that each seasonal influenza vaccination may bring in only a limited number of new T cells.

The library was made by RT-PCR. TCRdb lists the instrument as Illumina HiSeq 2500. TCRdb passed the public sequencing reads through fastp at Q25 and MiXCR, retaining productive beta sequences. Merged by CDR3 protein, the rows form single entries marked with the most common genes and DNA. Recorded for this sample are 400,000 to 650,000 distinct CDR3 sequences; around 7.7% of them occurred a single time. Over 10% of the sample is held by the ten biggest clonotypes. The table lists this clonotype with a few counts. Its recognized antigen is unknown. The input lacks base qualities; no much larger clone sits a single base away. Including the terminal cysteine and phenylalanine, the CDR3 comprises 15 residues. The DNA shown is the 45-base CDR3, in frame from base 1. The CDR1 and CDR2 encoded by the germline V gene are SGHRS and YFSETQ. Germline trimming amounts to 4 bases on V and 6 bases on J, with 13 as the count of junction bases outside the gene matches.

Source: PBMCs from blood, taken roughly 24 months after vaccination. This clonotype was obtained from a man aged 50 to 69 who received an inactivated influenza vaccine. Donor details come from another sample of the same person, matched by shared clones. Recombination joined TRBV5-1 with TRBJ2-7, and 7 bases in between align with TRBD1. The CDR3 in this case is CASSQHQTGEGEQYF. The nucleotide sequence is given as TGCGCCAGCAGCCAACATCAAACAGGGGAAGGCGAGCAGTACTTC.